Presented here are 11 T cell receptor beta chains from one specimen sequenced in a study of blood T cells in healthy people across ages. The authors ran a second PCR of roughly 6 to 12 cycles using a sample-barcoded 5' primer and a J-beta primer mix. TCRdb reanalysed the 5' RACE reads using MiXCR and keeps one entry per CDR3 protein. The sample shows roughly 800,000 distinct CDR3 sequences, roughly 64% of them seen only once. Sequences were obtained from blood. The source is a man aged 25-45 years in good health.

The chain couples TRBV2 to TRBJ2-3, with a possible D match to TRBD2 (5 bases). This CDR3 has 13 residues. Trimming left V 3 bases short and J 10 bases short, with 14 bases between. Germline CDR1 SNHLY, CDR2 FYNNEI. The CDR3 is CASSEGTPRAQYF. Written as DNA, the CDR3 is TGTGCCAGCAGTGAGGGAACACCGAGGGCGCAGTATTTT. The full variable domain, rest sourced from reference TRBV2 and TRBJ2-3, is EPEVTQTPSHQVTQMGQEVILRCVPISNHLYFYWYRQILGQKVEFLVSFYNNEISEKSEIFDDQFSVERPDGSNFTLKIRSTKLEDSAMYFCASSEGTPRAQYFGPGTRLTVL.

The chain employs TRBV5-5 and TRBJ2-1; TRBD2 agrees at 10 bases. The V segment lost 2 bases and the J segment 6 bases; nucleotides outside the gene matches: 5. The CDR3 contains 15 residues. The germline gives CDR1 SGHKS, CDR2 YYEKEE (reference sequence). The CDR3 loop is CASSLPSGSRNEQFF. In DNA form, the CDR3 reads TGTGCCAGCAGCTTACCTAGCGGGAGCCGCAATGAGCAGTTCTTC.

The sample holds a few counts of this clonotype. The chain links TRBV20-1 to TRBJ1-5; weak D call: TRBD1 (5 bases). The germline V gene has CDR1 DFQATT and CDR2 SNEGSKA (reference sequence). Trimming pared 6 bases from V and 6 bases from J, leaving 18 bases between. The CDR3 loop spans 14 amino acids. The CDR3 DNA reads as TGCAGTGCAATAACAATCGACAGTCCTCAGCCCCAGCATTTT. Residues: CSAITIDSPQPQHF.

This chain links TRBV20-1 with TRBJ2-1, with 10 bases that match TRBD1. The germline V gene has CDR1 DFQATT and CDR2 SNEGSKA (reference sequence). With 3 bases clipped from V and 6 bases from J, the junction kept 5 bases outside the gene matches. The CDR3 spans 14 residues. CDR3 region: CSASRQGAGNEQFF. Here the CDR3 DNA reads TGCAGTGCTAGTAGACAGGGGGCGGGCAATGAGCAGTTCTTC.

This chain uses TRBV10-3 with TRBJ1-5; D remains ambiguous. The J call may be mistaken, given a closer DNA end match to TRBJ2-3. This CDR3 is built from 13 residues. Germline CDR1 reads ENHRY; CDR2 reads SYGVKD. CDR3 coding DNA: TGTGCCATCAGTGACGAGGTCCCGGTACCCCAGTATTTT. This encodes CAISDEVPVPQYF.

V usage is TRBV4-3 and J usage is TRBJ2-6; D call uncertain. The germline gives CDR1 LGHNA, CDR2 YSLEER. The V and J ends lost 1 base and 2 bases respectively, with 9 bases between them. The CDR3 is 16 residues long. The CDR3 loop is CASSQVSVPGANVLTF. CDR3 nucleotide sequence: TGCGCCAGCAGCCAAGTTTCGGTGCCTGGGGCCAACGTCCTGACTTTC.

The CDR3 DNA sequence: TGTGCCAGCAGCCGAGGACTAGCGGGGTTCAATGAGCAGTACTTC. Translation: CASSRGLAGFNEQYF. The J gene is TRBJ2-7, the V gene TRBV5-8; 12 nucleotides match TRBD2. This CDR3 has 15 residues. The V segment lost 4 bases and the J segment 7 bases; nucleotides outside the gene matches: 9. CDR1 is SGHTS, CDR2 YDEGEE, per germline. The full variable domain, completed using reference TRBV5-8 and TRBJ2-7, is EAGVTQSPTHLIKTRGQQATLRCSPISGHTSVYWYQQALGLGLQFLLWYDEGEERNRGNFPPRFSGRQFPNYSSELNVNALELEDSALYLCASSRGLAGFNEQYFGPGTRLTVT.

The chain has TRBV19 and TRBJ2-3; D may be TRBD2 (6 bases). Germline CDR1 reads LNHDA; CDR2 reads SQIVND (reference sequence). The V end lost 11 bases, the J end lost 1 base, and 16 bases lay between the germline ends. The CDR3 has 14 residues. The CDR3 nucleotides are TGTGCCGCGGGATTAGCGGCCCGCACAGATACGCAGTATTTT. It yields the protein CAAGLAARTDTQYF.

The chain uses TRBV9 and TRBJ1-6; 10 nucleotides match TRBD1. After removal of 0 bases from V and 14 bases from J, the junction contained 14 bases not matched to a gene. The CDR3 extends over 17 amino acids. CDR1 SGDLS and CDR2 YYNGEE come from the germline V gene. CDR3 amino acids: CASSVGSGDRGARALHF. The CDR3 coding sequence is TGTGCCAGCAGCGTAGGAAGTGGGGACAGGGGCGCCAGGGCCCTCCACTTT. The whole variable domain, remainder taken from reference TRBV9 and TRBJ1-6, is DSGVTQTPKHLITATGQRVTLRCSPRSGDLSVYWYQQSLDQGLQFLIQYYNGEERAKGNILERFSAQQFPDLHSELNLSSLELGDSALYFCASSVGSGDRGARALHFGNGTRLTVT.

J is TRBJ2-4 and V is TRBV10-3; maybe TRBD2 (6 bases). The J call is uncertain, as TRBJ2-7 better fits the DNA end. The CDR3 has 15 amino acids. CDR1 is ENHRY and CDR2 is SYGVKD in the germline V gene. CDR3 bases: TGTGCCATCAGTGATTCGGCGGGACCTGCCTACGAGCAGTACTTC. Translated: CAISDSAGPAYEQYF.

This clonotype has more than one count but fewer than ten. The rearrangement links TRBV12-5 to TRBJ2-7; TRBD1 aligns across 10 bases. This CDR3 is 14 amino acids long. V lost 6 bases and J lost 2; bases outside the gene matches: 4. Germline V lookup: CDR1 LGHNT, CDR2 FRNRAP. The DNA for the CDR3 is TGTGCTAGTGGGCCCGGGACAGGGGCCTACGAGCAGTACTTC. Protein: CASGPGTGAYEQYF.